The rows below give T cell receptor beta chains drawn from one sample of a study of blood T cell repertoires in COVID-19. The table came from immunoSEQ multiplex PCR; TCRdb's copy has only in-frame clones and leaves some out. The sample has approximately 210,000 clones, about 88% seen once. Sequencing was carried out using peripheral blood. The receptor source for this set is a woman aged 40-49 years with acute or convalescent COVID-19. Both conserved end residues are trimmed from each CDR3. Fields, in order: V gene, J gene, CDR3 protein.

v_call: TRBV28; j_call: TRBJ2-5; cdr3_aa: ASSGGRGIQY
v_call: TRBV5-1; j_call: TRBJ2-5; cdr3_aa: ASRPASGTGLRETQY
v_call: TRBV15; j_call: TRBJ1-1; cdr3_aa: ATSRAGGYAEAF
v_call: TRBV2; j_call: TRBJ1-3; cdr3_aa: ASSEIQPGNTIY
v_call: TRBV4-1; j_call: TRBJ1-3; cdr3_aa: ASSQGRVRGITGNTIY
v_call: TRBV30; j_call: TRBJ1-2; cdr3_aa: ASRGLQNYGYT
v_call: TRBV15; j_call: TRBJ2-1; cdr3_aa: ATSPGQDNEQF
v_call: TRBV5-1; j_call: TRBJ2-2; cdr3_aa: ASSPGIRTGELF
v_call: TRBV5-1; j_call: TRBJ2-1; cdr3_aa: ASSLSTSGGAYEQF
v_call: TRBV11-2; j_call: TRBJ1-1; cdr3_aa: ASSSGTRLWNTEAF
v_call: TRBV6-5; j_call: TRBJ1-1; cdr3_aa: ASSGTGGASTEAF
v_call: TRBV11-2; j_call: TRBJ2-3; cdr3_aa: ASSLVAGNTDTQY
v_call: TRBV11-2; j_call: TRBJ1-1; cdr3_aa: ASSRDRNTEAF
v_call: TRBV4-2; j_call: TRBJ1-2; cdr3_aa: ASSQDLTGPNYGYT
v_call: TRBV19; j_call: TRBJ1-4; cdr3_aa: ASSIGSRVMEEKLF
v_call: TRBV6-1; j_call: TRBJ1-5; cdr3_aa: ASSEEQGHHFSNQPQH
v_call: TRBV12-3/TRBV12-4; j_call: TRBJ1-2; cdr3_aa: ASSAGIYGYT
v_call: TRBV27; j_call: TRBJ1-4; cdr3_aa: ASTWGTGNEKLF
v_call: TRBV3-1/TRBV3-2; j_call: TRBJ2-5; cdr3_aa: ASSQVQQGGGPQETQY
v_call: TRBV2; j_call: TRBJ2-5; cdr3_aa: ASTWGRTPQETQY
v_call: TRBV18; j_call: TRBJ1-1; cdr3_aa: ASSPTTGLNTEAF
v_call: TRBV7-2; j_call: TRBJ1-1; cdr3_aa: ASSLSVNTEAF
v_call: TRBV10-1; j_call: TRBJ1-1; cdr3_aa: ASSTDMNTEAF
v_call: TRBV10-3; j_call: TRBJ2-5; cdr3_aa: AISGQGSEETQY
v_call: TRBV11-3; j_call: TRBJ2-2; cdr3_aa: ASSLQGAGNTGELF
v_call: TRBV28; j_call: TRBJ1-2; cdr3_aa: ASRRPGQGLWYT
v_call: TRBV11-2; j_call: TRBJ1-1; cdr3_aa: ASSSRDRGPGAEAF
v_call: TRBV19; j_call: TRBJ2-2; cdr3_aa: ASSLQGSIGELF
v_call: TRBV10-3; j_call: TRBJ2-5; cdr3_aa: AISEQGNQETQY
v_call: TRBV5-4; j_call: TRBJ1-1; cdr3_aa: ASSWATNTEAF
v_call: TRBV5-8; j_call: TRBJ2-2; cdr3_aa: ASRPGPGELF
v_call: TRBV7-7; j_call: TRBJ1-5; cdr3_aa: ASSPRQEGFLPQH
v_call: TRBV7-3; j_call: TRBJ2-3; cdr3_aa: ASSSPGTIADTQY
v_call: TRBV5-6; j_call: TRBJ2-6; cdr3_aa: ASSLRRGSWGANVLT
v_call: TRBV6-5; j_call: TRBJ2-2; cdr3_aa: ASSSSTGELF
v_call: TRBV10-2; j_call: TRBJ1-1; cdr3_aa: ASSAGVYTEAF
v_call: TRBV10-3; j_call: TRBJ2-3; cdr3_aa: ATRPGLAGGTDTQY
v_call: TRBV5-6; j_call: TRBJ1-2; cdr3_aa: ASRSEGDRVQGNYGYT
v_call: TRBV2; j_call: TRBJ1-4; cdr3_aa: ASSPSRTGGNSEKLF
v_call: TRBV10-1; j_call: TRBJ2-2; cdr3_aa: ASREGGDTGELF
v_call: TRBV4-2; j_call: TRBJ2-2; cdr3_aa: ASSQSGGGSGELF
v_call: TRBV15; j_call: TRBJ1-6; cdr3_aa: ATSRDMRDRDNSPLH
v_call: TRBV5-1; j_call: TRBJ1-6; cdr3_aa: ASSGPDRAVSPLH
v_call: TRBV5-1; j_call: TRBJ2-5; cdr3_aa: ASSSPGQGKETQY
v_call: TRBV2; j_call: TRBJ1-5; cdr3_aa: ASGQQGQWNQPQH
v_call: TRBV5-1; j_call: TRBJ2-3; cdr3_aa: ASSLARQPLDRDNTDTQY